The present T cell receptor (beta chain) was sequenced within a study of T cell responses to AZD1222 COVID-19 vaccine. This CDR3 is built from 15 residues. Germline V lookup: CDR1 SGHDN, CDR2 FVKESK. V shed 0 bases and J shed 2 bases, with 11 bases lying between them. This clone was seen only a few times. The repertoire was sequenced with immunoSEQ multiplex PCR; TCRdb's copy has only in-frame clones and lacks some. The table has around 140,000 clones, about 92% seen once; the top ten hold roughly 1.5%. This clonotype was sampled from an adult who received the AZD1222 COVID-19 vaccine. The rearrangement uses TRBV14 and TRBJ2-7; D remains ambiguous. The sample consisted of peripheral blood, taken 28 days after the second AZD1222 dose. The CDR3 DNA reads as TGTGCCAGCAGCCAAGATTTTGGCAGTGCCTACGAGCAGTACTTC. Protein product: CASSQDFGSAYEQYF.